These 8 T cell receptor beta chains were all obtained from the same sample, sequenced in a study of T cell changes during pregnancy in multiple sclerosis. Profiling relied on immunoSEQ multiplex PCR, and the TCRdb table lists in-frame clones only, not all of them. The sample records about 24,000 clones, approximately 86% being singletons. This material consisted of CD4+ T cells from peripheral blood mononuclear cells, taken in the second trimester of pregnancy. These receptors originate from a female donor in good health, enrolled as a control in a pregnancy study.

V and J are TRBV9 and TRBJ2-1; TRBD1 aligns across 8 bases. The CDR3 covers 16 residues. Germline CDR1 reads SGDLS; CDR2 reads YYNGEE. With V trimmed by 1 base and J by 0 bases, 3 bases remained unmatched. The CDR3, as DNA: TGTGCCAGCAGCGTATCAGGGGGCAGCTCCTACAATGAGCAGTTCTTC. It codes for CASSVSGGSSYNEQFF.

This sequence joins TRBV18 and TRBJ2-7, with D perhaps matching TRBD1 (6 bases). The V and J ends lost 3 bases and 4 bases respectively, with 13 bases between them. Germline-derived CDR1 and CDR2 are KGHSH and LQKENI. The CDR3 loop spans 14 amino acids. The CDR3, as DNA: TGTGCCAGCTCACCGCAAGGGGGAGCGTACGAGCAGTACTTC. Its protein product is CASSPQGGAYEQYF.

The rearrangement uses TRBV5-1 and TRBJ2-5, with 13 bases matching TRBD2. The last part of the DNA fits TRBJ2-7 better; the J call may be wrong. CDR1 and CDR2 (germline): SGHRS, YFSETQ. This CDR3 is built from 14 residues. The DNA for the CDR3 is TGCGCCAGCACGCGGACTAGCGGGAGTTACGAGCAGTACTTC. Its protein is CASTRTSGSYEQYF.

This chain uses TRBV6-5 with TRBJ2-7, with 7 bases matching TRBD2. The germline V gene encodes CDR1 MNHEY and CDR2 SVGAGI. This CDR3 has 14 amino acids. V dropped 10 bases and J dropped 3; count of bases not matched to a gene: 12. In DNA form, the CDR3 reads TGTGCCACCGATAGGACGGGAGGAGGCTACGAGCAGTACTTC. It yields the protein CATDRTGGGYEQYF.

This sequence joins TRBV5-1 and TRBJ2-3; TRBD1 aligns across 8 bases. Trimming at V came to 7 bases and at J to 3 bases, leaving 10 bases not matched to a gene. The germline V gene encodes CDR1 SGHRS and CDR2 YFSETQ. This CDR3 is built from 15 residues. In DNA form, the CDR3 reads TGCGCCAGCCTCCGGGGCGACAGGGGAACAGATACGCAGTATTTT. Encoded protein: CASLRGDRGTDTQYF.

The chain's CDR3 is CASSLEPGSYEQYF. CDR3 bases: TGCGCCAGCAGCTTGGAGCCAGGGTCCTACGAGCAGTACTTC. V is TRBV5-1 and J is TRBJ2-7; D perhaps matches TRBD1 (5 bases). The CDR3 is 14 amino acids. CDR1 SGHRS and CDR2 YFSETQ come from the germline V gene. Trimming removed 0 bases at V and 1 base at J, with 8 bases between.

The CDR3 loop reads CASSLWESGANVLTF. Written as DNA, the CDR3 is TGTGCCAGCAGTTTATGGGAGTCTGGGGCCAACGTCCTGACTTTC. The chain uses TRBV28 and TRBJ2-6; no firm D call. The CDR3 loop spans 15 amino acids. The germline V gene encodes CDR1 MDHEN and CDR2 SYDVKM. The V end lost 0 bases, the J end lost 1 base, and 4 bases lay between the germline ends.

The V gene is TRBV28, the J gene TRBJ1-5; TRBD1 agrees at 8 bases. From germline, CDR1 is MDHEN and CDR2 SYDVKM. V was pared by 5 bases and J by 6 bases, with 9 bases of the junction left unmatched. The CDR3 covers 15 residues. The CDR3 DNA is TGTGCCAGCAGTCACGGACAGGGCAGGGTTCAGCCCCAGCATTTT. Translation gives CASSHGQGRVQPQHF.